Listed here are 4 T cell receptor beta chains from one sample, sequenced in a study of shared clonotypes between healthy human individuals. Only in-frame clones appear in the TCRdb table, and some are missing; sequencing was by immunoSEQ multiplex PCR. The data contain some 2,000,000 clones, approximately 94% of them singletons. Sequencing was carried out using naive CD4+ T cells sorted from blood. The subset denotes: CD45RA+ positively selected. The receptors stem from a man aged 18 to 29 in good health.

The chain carries TRBV30 and TRBJ1-2; 9 bases map to TRBD1. Trimming took 1 base from V and 8 from J; bases not matched to a gene: 5. Per germline, CDR1 GTSNPN and CDR2 SVGIG (reference sequence). CDR3 size: 13 residues. Written as DNA, the CDR3 is TGTGCCTGGAGTGGGGACAGGGTAAGAGGCTACACCTTC. Translating it yields CAWSGDRVRGYTF.

The CDR3 DNA is TGTGCCAGCAGTTTGCCCTCGGACCCGGGCAAAAACATTCAGTACTTC. Its translation: CASSLPSDPGKNIQYF. The chain recombines TRBV6-7 with TRBJ2-4, with D unresolved. TRBV6-7 is an open reading frame, and its role is uncertain. The length of the CDR3 is 16 residues. Trimming took 4 bases from V and 3 from J, leaving 16 bases between them.

This chain joins TRBV10-3 and TRBJ2-4; 9 nucleotides agree with TRBD1. This CDR3 has 17 amino acids. J gave up 2 bases and V 0 bases, and 5 bases lay outside the gene matches. Germline values: CDR1 ENHRY, CDR2 SYGVKD. This CDR3 is CAISESGQGTPKNIQYF. The CDR3 bases are TGTGCCATCAGTGAGTCAGGACAGGGGACCCCCAAAAACATTCAGTACTTC.

This rearrangement joins TRBV7-9 to TRBJ1-6; D not certain. Trimming took off 5 bases at V and 0 bases at J, with 11 bases between the two ends. Germline lookup yields CDR1 SEHNR and CDR2 FQNEAQ (reference sequence). The CDR3 loop spans 16 amino acids. This CDR3 is CASSHSQSSYNSPLHF. The CDR3 DNA reads TGTGCCAGCAGCCACTCACAGAGCTCCTATAATTCACCCCTCCACTTT.